The sequence of this T cell receptor beta chain was determined in a study of T cell responses to AZD1222 COVID-19 vaccine. General study findings and limits: Repertoire collection took place solely once the T cell response had peaked. Donors were largely white British and mainly female; clonal diversity was possibly underestimated.

This clone was detected only a few times. Its antigen is not identified. Libraries were prepared by immunoSEQ multiplex PCR; TCRdb keeps only in-frame clonotypes and omits some of them. The repertoire has roughly 110,000 clones, 75% to 90% of them found once; the top ten carry 3.5% to 4.5%. The source material was peripheral blood, sampled on day 0 of AZD1222 vaccination. The sequence came from an adult in good health.

Here the CDR3 reads CASSYDGTGNTDTQYF. In nucleotides, the CDR3 is TGTGCCAGCAGTTACGATGGGACAGGGAACACAGATACGCAGTATTTT. The rearrangement links TRBV6-2 or TRBV6-3 to TRBJ2-3; 9 bases are shared with TRBD1. This CDR3 has 16 residues. Looked up from germline, CDR1 is MNHEY and CDR2 is SVGEGT. The V and J ends lost 2 bases and 2 bases, in that order; junction bases with no gene match: 5.